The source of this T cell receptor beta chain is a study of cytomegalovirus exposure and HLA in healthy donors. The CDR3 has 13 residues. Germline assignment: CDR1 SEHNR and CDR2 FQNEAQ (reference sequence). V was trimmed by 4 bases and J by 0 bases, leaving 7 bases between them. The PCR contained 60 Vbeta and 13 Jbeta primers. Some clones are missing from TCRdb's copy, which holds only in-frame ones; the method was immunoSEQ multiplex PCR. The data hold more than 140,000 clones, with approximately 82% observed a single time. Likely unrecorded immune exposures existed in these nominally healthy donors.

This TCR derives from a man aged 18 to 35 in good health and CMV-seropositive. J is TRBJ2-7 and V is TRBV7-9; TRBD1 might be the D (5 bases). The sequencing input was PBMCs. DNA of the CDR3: TGTGCCAGCAGCTACCAGGGCTCCTACGAGCAGTACTTC. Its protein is CASSYQGSYEQYF.